The 20 T cell receptor beta chains below were found in one sample sequenced in a study of T cell clones after liver transplantation. Only in-frame clones appear in the TCRdb table, and some are missing; sequencing was by immunoSEQ multiplex PCR. The data contain 85,000 to 110,000 clones, about 80% of them singletons. This specimen was CD4+ T cells from blood, taken around 44 months after liver transplant. All receptors derive from a human patient who received a liver transplant. Part of the T cells may come from the graft donor.

The CDR3 loop is CASTRVGGLSYGYTF. CDR3 DNA sequence: TGTGCCAGCACAAGGGTCGGCGGGCTTTCCTATGGCTACACCTTC. The chain combines TRBV27 with TRBJ1-2; no clear D gene. This CDR3 spans 15 amino acids. V was shortened by 7 bases and J by 4 bases, with 19 bases between the two germline ends. Germline CDR1 and CDR2: MNHEY and SMNVEV (reference sequence).

This clone was observed a handful of times. The chain employs TRBV6-5 and TRBJ1-1; 7 nucleotides line up with TRBD1. Germline CDR1 MNHEY, CDR2 SVGAGI. The CDR3 is made up of 14 amino acids. V gave up 2 bases and J gave up 5 bases; unmatched junction bases: 5. CDR3 protein: CASSYRGRGTEAFF. The CDR3 nucleotides read TGTGCCAGCAGTTACAGGGGGCGAGGGACTGAAGCTTTCTTT.

The V and J genes are TRBV5-4 and TRBJ2-1; 8 nucleotides line up with TRBD1. The CDR3 length is 13 residues. Germline assignment: CDR1 SGHNT and CDR2 YYREEE (reference sequence). Trimming cost V 1 base and J 8 bases; bases outside gene matches: 2. This CDR3 is CASSLSQGDEQFF. CDR3 in DNA: TGTGCCAGCAGCTTGTCACAGGGGGATGAGCAGTTCTTC. Using reference TRBV5-4 and TRBJ2-1 for the parts outside the CDR3, the full variable domain is ETGVTQSPTHLIKTRGQQVTLRCSSQSGHNTVSWYQQALGQGPQFIFQYYREEENGRGNFPPRFSGLQFPNYSSELNVNALELDDSALYLCASSLSQGDEQFFGPGTRLTVL.

The V gene is TRBV28, the J gene TRBJ1-3; 7 bases are shared with TRBD1. Germline CDR1 MDHEN, CDR2 SYDVKM. The length of the CDR3 is 15 residues. V shed 4 bases, J shed 6 bases, and the junction held 9 bases outside the gene matches. The CDR3 region is CASSSDRETENTIYF. The CDR3 DNA reads as TGTGCCAGCAGTTCCGACAGGGAAACCGAAAACACCATATATTTT.

CDR3 region: CASSFPRGIAVGYTF. The CDR3 region has the DNA TGTGCCAGCAGCTTTCCCCGGGGGATCGCCGTTGGCTACACCTTC. This chain uses TRBV5-6 with TRBJ1-2, with D tentatively TRBD1 (5 bases). From germline, CDR1 is SGHDT and CDR2 YYEEEE. This CDR3 has 15 amino acids. Between the trimmed V and J ends, which lost 2 bases and 7 bases, there was a span of 18 bases.

In this sample, this clone turned up once. The genes are TRBV5-1 and TRBJ2-2; weak D call: TRBD1 (6 bases). V lost 3 bases and J 4 bases, leaving 13 bases between the germline ends. The CDR3 runs 15 residues. The germline V gene has CDR1 SGHRS and CDR2 YFSETQ. CDR3: CASSYPGRGTGELFF. As DNA, the CDR3 is TGCGCCAGCAGCTACCCGGGCAGGGGCACCGGGGAGCTGTTTTTT.

The genes are TRBV29-1 and TRBJ2-5; 12 bases are shared with TRBD2. Germline values: CDR1 SQVTM, CDR2 ANQGSEA. With 4 bases clipped from V and 4 bases from J, the junction kept 13 bases outside the gene matches. The length of the CDR3 is 17 residues. CDR3 in amino acids: CSVAPLGRGLAGETQYF. In DNA, the CDR3 is TGCAGCGTTGCCCCCTTAGGCAGGGGACTAGCGGGAGAGACCCAGTACTTC.

This chain links TRBV5-1 with TRBJ2-7, with 9 bases matching TRBD2. The CDR3 has 15 amino acids. V was clipped by 4 bases and J by 2 bases; unmatched bases: 7. The V gene's germline CDR1 is SGHRS and CDR2 YFSETQ. DNA for the CDR3: TGCGCCAGCAGCCGAGTAGCGGGAGACACCTACGAGCAGTACTTC. Translation: CASSRVAGDTYEQYF.

This sequence joins TRBV7-8 and TRBJ1-1; D perhaps matches TRBD1 (5 bases). Trimming stripped 1 base from V and 5 bases from J, with 17 bases between. The germline V gene encodes CDR1 SGHVS and CDR2 FQNEAQ. The CDR3 runs 16 residues. CDR3 in amino acids: CASSLGGGLRGTEAFF. For the CDR3, the DNA is TGTGCCAGCAGCTTAGGGGGGGGACTCCGAGGGACTGAAGCTTTCTTT.

The V gene is TRBV9, the J gene TRBJ2-7; either TRBD1 or TRBD2 may supply D (5 bases each). CDR1 is SGDLS and CDR2 is YYNGEE in the germline V gene. The CDR3 is made up of 15 amino acids. V lost 4 bases and J lost 1, with 15 bases in between. The CDR3 DNA sequence: TGTGCCAGCAGCCCGGGACGGTCCTTTTCCTACGAGCAGTACTTC. Translating gives CASSPGRSFSYEQYF.

This chain uses TRBV2 with TRBJ2-3; D may correspond to TRBD1 or TRBD2 (5 bases each). The germline V gene has CDR1 SNHLY and CDR2 FYNNEI. There are 17 residues in the CDR3. Trimming cost V 4 bases and J 2 bases, with 19 bases left between them. CDR3 sequence (DNA): TGTGCCAGCAGTGGGGATGGTCGGGGACCTTCCACAGATACGCAGTATTTT. Its translation is CASSGDGRGPSTDTQYF. The variable domain in full, with the rest retrieved from reference TRBV2 and TRBJ2-3, is EPEVTQTPSHQVTQMGQEVILRCVPISNHLYFYWYRQILGQKVEFLVSFYNNEISEKSEIFDDQFSVERPDGSNFTLKIRSTKLEDSAMYFCASSGDGRGPSTDTQYFGPGTRLTVL.

This clone came up once. This rearrangement joins TRBV4-3 to TRBJ1-1; possible D gene TRBD1, 6 bases. CDR3 length: 16 amino acids. V gave up 0 bases and J gave up 3 bases, with 14 bases separating them. Germline V gives CDR1 LGHNA, CDR2 YSLEER. The CDR3 sequence is CASSQESTGSYTEAFF. Written as DNA, the CDR3 is TGCGCCAGCAGCCAAGAAAGTACAGGGTCATACACTGAAGCTTTCTTT.

The chain combines TRBV13 with TRBJ2-7, with 13 positions matching TRBD2. Germline assignment: CDR1 PRHDT and CDR2 FYEKMQ (reference sequence). The CDR3 has 15 amino acids. V lost 4 bases and J lost 9; bases outside the gene matches: 9. CDR3 DNA: TGTGCCAGCAGCTCGGGACTAGCGGGGCTCAGCGGGCAGTACTTC. It yields the protein CASSSGLAGLSGQYF. The full variable domain, in which reference TRBV13 and TRBJ2-7 provide the parts outside the CDR3, is AAGVIQSPRHLIKEKRETATLKCYPIPRHDTVYWYQQGPGQDPQFLISFYEKMQSDKGSIPDRFSAQQFSDYHSELNMSSLELGDSALYFCASSSGLAGLSGQYFGPGTRLTVT.

This chain connects TRBV5-1 to TRBJ2-5; 11 nucleotides agree with TRBD1. V lost 3 bases, J lost 5 bases, and 9 bases stayed unmatched. This CDR3 spans 16 amino acids. Germline V gives CDR1 SGHRS, CDR2 YFSETQ. The CDR3 spells CASSSGTGGGLETQYF. CDR3 DNA: TGCGCCAGCAGCTCCGGGACAGGGGGTGGCCTGGAGACCCAGTACTTC. Full variable domain (rest looked up from reference TRBV5-1 and TRBJ2-5): KAGVTQTPRYLIKTRGQQVTLSCSPISGHRSVSWYQQTPGQGLQFLFEYFSETQRNKGNFPGRFSGRQFSNSRSEMNVSTLELGDSALYLCASSSGTGGGLETQYFGPGTRLLVL.

The chain couples TRBV29-1 to TRBJ1-2; the D is unclear. CDR1 is SQVTM and CDR2 is ANQGSEA in the germline V gene. V lost 4 bases and J 1 base, leaving 13 bases between the germline ends. The CDR3 is 14 residues long. The CDR3 sequence is CSVGAEGGNYGYTF. The CDR3 coding sequence is TGCAGCGTTGGAGCGGAGGGAGGTAACTATGGCTACACCTTC. The variable domain in full, completed from reference TRBV29-1 and TRBJ1-2, reads SAVISQKPSRDICQRGTSLTIQCQVDSQVTMMFWYRQQPGQSLTLIATANQGSEATYESGFVIDKFPISRPNLTFSTLTVSNMSPEDSSIYLCSVGAEGGNYGYTFGSGTRLTVV.

The rearrangement links TRBV30 to TRBJ1-2, with TRBD1 matching over 11 bases. This CDR3 is 15 amino acids long. V lost 0 bases to trimming and J lost 7 bases; unmatched junction nucleotides: 7. Germline values: CDR1 GTSNPN, CDR2 SVGIG (reference sequence). CDR3 in DNA: TGTGCCTGGAGTGTACAGAGGACAGGGGGCTTTGGCTACACCTTC. This codes for CAWSVQRTGGFGYTF.

This clone showed up just once. The chain employs TRBV7-3 and TRBJ2-5, with TRBD2 as a possible D gene (6 bases). Germline CDR1 reads SGHTA; CDR2 reads FQGTGA. This CDR3 spans 13 amino acids. Trimming cost V 5 bases and J 1 base, with 8 bases left between them. The CDR3 region is CASSPGVQETQYF. The CDR3 DNA follows: TGTGCCAGCAGCCCGGGGGTCCAAGAGACCCAGTACTTC.

V gene TRBV4-1 combines with J gene TRBJ1-3; tentative D call: TRBD1 (6 bases). This CDR3 is 16 amino acids long. The V end lost 0 bases, the J end lost 3 bases, and 12 bases lay between the germline ends. Germline V lookup: CDR1 MGHRA, CDR2 YSYEKL. CDR3 nucleotide sequence: TGCGCCAGCAGCCAAGATACGGGGGCATATGGAAACACCATATATTTT. As protein: CASSQDTGAYGNTIYF.

This clone was found a few times. V usage is TRBV5-6 and J usage is TRBJ2-7; D gene unclear. The length of the CDR3 is 11 residues. Germline CDR1 reads SGHDT; CDR2 reads YYEEEE. Trimming shortened V by 1 base and J by 2 bases, and 1 base separated the two germline ends. The CDR3 sequence is CASSLTYEQYF. CDR3 nucleotide sequence: TGTGCCAGCAGCTTGACCTACGAGCAGTACTTC.

This clone was detected a few times. This CDR3 is CASRYDRVGNEQFF. The CDR3 DNA sequence: TGTGCCAGCAGATATGACAGGGTTGGCAATGAGCAGTTCTTC. This chain links TRBV6-6 with TRBJ2-1, with TRBD1 identical over 7 bases. There are 14 residues in the CDR3. Germline CDR1 reads MNHNY; CDR2 reads SVGAGI (reference sequence). V shed 6 bases and J 6 bases; nucleotides not matched to a gene: 8.